This T cell receptor beta chain stems from a study of T-cell memory formation after mild COVID-19. On the study more broadly: TCR clusters were mostly donor specific. The study's findings and limits: Second-wave clones reaching peak frequency on day 37 lacked confirmed SARS-CoV-2 specificity.

One entry per CDR3 protein results from TCRdb running MiXCR on the 5' RACE reads. The sample carries under 450,000 distinct CDR3 sequences, roughly a quarter recorded once. Comment on this clonotype: The antigen is not known.

Germline lookup yields CDR1 SGHRS and CDR2 YFSETQ. The length of the CDR3 is 15 residues. Unmatched junction bases numbered 6, after V lost 4 bases and J lost 1 base. J is TRBJ1-1 and V is TRBV5-1; the match to TRBD1 covers 8 bases. This TCR was recovered from an adult woman who had mild COVID-19 (a few samples of this study predate the infection). Cell type and time point are not known. Sequenced: PBMCs or a T cell subset sorted from them (not recorded which). The CDR3 DNA sequence: TGCGCCAGCAGCACAGGGGGTGGGTCGAACACTGAAGCTTTCTTT. Translated, it gives CASSTGGGSNTEAFF.